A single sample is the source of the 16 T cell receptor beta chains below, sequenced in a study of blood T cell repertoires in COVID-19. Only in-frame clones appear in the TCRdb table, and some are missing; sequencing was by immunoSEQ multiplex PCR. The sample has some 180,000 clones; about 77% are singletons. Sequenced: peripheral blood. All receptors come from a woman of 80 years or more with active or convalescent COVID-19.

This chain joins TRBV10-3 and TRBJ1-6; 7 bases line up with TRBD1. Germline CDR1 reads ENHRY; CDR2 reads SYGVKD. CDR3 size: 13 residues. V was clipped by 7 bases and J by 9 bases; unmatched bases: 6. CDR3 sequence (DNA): TGTGCCATCACCAGGGACAGAAGTTCACCCCTCCACTTT. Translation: CAITRDRSSPLHF.

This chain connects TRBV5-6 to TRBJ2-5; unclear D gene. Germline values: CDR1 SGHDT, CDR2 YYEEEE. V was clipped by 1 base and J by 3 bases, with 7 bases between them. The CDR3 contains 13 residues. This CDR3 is CASSLWAEETQYF. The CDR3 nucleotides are TGTGCCAGCAGCTTGTGGGCAGAAGAGACCCAGTACTTC.

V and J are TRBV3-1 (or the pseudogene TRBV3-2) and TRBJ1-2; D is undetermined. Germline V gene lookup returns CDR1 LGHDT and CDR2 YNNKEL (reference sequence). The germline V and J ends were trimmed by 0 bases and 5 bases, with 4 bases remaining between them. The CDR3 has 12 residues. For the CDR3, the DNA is TGTGCCAGCAGCCAAGATAGATATGGCTACACCTTC. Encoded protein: CASSQDRYGYTF.

CDR3 DNA: TGCGCCAGCAGCGACCGGGACAGGGACTTTCACGAGCAGTACTTC. This codes for CASSDRDRDFHEQYF. The chain combines TRBV5-1 with TRBJ2-7, with 9 bases that match TRBD1. Looked up from germline, CDR1 is SGHRS and CDR2 is YFSETQ. V dropped 4 bases and J dropped 5; count of bases not matched to a gene: 10. This CDR3 has 15 amino acids.

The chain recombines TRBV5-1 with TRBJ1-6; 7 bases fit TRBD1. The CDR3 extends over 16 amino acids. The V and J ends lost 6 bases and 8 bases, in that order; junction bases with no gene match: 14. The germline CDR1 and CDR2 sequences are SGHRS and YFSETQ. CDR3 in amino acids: CASTFGGTAKDSPLHF. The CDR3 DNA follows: TGCGCCAGCACCTTTGGGGGGACAGCCAAGGATTCACCCCTCCACTTT. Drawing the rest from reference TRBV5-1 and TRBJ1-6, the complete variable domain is KAGVTQTPRYLIKTRGQQVTLSCSPISGHRSVSWYQQTPGQGLQFLFEYFSETQRNKGNFPGRFSGRQFSNSRSEMNVSTLELGDSALYLCASTFGGTAKDSPLHFGNGTRLTVT.

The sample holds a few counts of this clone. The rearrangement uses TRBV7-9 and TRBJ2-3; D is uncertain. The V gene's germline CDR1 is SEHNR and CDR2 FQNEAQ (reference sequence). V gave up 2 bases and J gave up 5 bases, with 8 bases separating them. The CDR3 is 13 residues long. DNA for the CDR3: TGTGCCAGCAGCTTACCTGGAGTAGATACGCAGTATTTT. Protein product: CASSLPGVDTQYF.

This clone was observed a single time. In DNA, the CDR3 is TGTGCCAGCAGCTTGGTGGACTCCTACACAGATACGCAGTATTTT. Its protein is CASSLVDSYTDTQYF. The chain couples TRBV7-9 to TRBJ2-3; D might be TRBD2 (5 bases). The CDR3 has 15 amino acids. Germline CDR1 reads SEHNR; CDR2 reads FQNEAQ (reference sequence). V dropped 3 bases and J dropped 2 bases, with 12 bases sitting between them.

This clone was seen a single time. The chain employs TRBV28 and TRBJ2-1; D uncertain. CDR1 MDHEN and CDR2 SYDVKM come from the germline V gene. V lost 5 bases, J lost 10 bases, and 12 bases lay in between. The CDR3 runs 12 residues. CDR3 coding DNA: TGTGCCAGCAGTCTCTTAAATGCGGAGCAGTTCTTC. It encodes CASSLLNAEQFF. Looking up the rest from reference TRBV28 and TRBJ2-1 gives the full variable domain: DVKVTQSSRYLVKRTGEKVFLECVQDMDHENMFWYRQDPGLGLRLIYFSYDVKMKEKGDIPEGYSVSREKKERFSLILESASTNQTSMYLCASSLLNAEQFFGPGTRLTVL.

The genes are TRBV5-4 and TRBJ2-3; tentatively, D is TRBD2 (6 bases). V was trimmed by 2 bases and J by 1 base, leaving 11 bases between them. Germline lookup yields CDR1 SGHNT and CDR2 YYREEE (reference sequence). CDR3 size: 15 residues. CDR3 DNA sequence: TGTGCCAGCAGCTTATCGAGCGGGCGCACAGATACGCAGTATTTT. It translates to CASSLSSGRTDTQYF. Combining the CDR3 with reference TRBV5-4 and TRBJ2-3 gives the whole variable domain ETGVTQSPTHLIKTRGQQVTLRCSSQSGHNTVSWYQQALGQGPQFIFQYYREEENGRGNFPPRFSGLQFPNYSSELNVNALELDDSALYLCASSLSSGRTDTQYFGPGTRLTVL.

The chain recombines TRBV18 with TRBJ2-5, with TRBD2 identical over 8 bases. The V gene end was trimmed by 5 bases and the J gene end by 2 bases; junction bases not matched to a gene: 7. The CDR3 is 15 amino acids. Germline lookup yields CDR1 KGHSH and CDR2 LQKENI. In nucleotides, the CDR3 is TGTGCCAGCTCATCTACTAGCGGCGTTCAAGAGACCCAGTACTTC. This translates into CASSSTSGVQETQYF.

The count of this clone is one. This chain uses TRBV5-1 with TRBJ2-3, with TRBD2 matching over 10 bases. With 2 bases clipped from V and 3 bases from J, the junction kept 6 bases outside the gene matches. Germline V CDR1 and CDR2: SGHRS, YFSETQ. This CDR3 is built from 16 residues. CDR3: CASSLLAGSGTDTQYF. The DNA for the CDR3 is TGCGCCAGCAGCTTACTAGCGGGGTCAGGTACAGATACGCAGTATTTT.

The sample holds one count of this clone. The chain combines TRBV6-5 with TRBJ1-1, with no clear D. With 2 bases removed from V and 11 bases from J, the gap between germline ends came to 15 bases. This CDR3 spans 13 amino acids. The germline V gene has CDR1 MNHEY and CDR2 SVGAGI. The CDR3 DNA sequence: TGTGCCAGCAGTTACCCCTGGGCTAAAACGGCTTTCTTT. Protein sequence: CASSYPWAKTAFF.

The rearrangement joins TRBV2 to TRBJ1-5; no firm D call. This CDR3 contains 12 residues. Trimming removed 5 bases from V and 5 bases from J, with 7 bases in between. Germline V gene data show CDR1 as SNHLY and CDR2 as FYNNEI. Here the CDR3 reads CASSLRDQPQHF. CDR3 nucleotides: TGTGCCAGCAGTCTTCGCGATCAGCCCCAGCATTTT.

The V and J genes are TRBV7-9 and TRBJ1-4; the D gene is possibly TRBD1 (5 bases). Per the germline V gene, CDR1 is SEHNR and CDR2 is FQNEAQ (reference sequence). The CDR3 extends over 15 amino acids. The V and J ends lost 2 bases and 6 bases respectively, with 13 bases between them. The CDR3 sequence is CASSLTSGMYEKLFF. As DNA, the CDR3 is TGTGCCAGCAGCTTAACATCAGGGATGTATGAAAAACTGTTTTTT.

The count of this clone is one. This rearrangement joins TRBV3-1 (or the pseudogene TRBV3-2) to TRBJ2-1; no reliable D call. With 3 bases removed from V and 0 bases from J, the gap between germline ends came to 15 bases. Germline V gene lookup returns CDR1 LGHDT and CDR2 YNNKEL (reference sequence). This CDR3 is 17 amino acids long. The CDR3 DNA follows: TGTGCCAGCAGCCATCCTCCGACGGGTCACTCCTACAATGAGCAGTTCTTC. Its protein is CASSHPPTGHSYNEQFF.

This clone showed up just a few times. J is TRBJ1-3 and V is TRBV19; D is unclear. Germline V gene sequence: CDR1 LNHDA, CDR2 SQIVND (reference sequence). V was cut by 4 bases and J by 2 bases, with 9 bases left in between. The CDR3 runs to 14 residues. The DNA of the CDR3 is TGTGCCAGTAGTAAAGGGAGACCTGGAAACACCATATATTTT. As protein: CASSKGRPGNTIYF.